This T cell receptor (beta chain) was observed in a study of molecular identifiers for immune sequencing clone quantification. Study results and limitations: One cell's worth of spiked Jurkat TCR RNA was reportedly detectable among 900,000 to 1,000,000 naive cells. Over 99% of CMV-specific effector molecules, but under 1% of naive ones, were in clones above 20 copies.

CDR1 and CDR2 from the germline V gene are DFQATT and SNEGSKA (reference sequence). The CDR3 is 11 residues long. CD8+CD4-CCR7+CD45RA+ cells were sorted as naive CD8 T cells. With respect to this clonotype: Its antigen remains unknown. Since a much larger clone is just one base distant, this may be a read error.

Both previously described methods and listed TCR primers were employed to make bulk TCR libraries. TCRdb processed the PCR reads anew with MiXCR; each CDR3 protein has one entry. This table holds approximately 97,000 distinct CDR3 sequences, 20% to 30% found once. This clonotype originated in a human donor in good health. Some libraries in this study had Jurkat cell RNA spiked in. The genes are TRBV20-1 and TRBJ1-1; TRBD1 aligns across 7 bases. The source material was naive CD8+ T cells from blood, with Jurkat cell RNA spiked in. Subset denoted: FACS-sorted CD8+CD4-CCR7+CD45RA+ naive T cells. DNA for the CDR3: TGCAGTGCTCGGACAGGCCCTGAAACTTTCTTT. It is translated as CSARTGPETFF.